Shown below are 10 T cell receptor beta chains from a single sample sequenced in a study of T cell changes during pregnancy in multiple sclerosis. The data were produced by immunoSEQ multiplex PCR, yet TCRdb's version contains in-frame clones alone and is incomplete. The table includes approximately 37,000 clones, about 88% detected once. The sequencing here drew on CD8+ T cells from peripheral blood mononuclear cells, taken in the first trimester of pregnancy. The receptors here all came from a female donor with multiple sclerosis, enrolled in a pregnancy study.

The table lists this clone with a few counts. Here the CDR3 DNA reads TGTGCCAGCAGTCCCTCCGGGGTAGGCGGCGGCTACACCTTC. Its translation: CASSPSGVGGGYTF. V gene TRBV27 combines with J gene TRBJ1-2; D gene uncertain. CDR1 and CDR2 (germline): MNHEY, SMNVEV (reference sequence). The CDR3 is 14 residues long. Trimming left V 5 bases short and J 8 bases short, with 18 bases between.

This chain uses TRBV13 with TRBJ1-2, with 7 nucleotides matching TRBD1. CDR1 and CDR2 from the germline V gene are PRHDT and FYEKMQ (reference sequence). J was trimmed by 8 bases and V by 0 bases; bases with no gene match: 6. There are 14 residues in the CDR3. Written as DNA, the CDR3 is TGTGCCAGCAGCTTAGGCCGGGCAGGGGGAGGCTACACCTTC. It codes for CASSLGRAGGGYTF.

V gene TRBV4-3 combines with J gene TRBJ1-3, with 9 bases lining up with TRBD1. V dropped 1 base and J dropped 4; count of bases not matched to a gene: 2. Germline V gene lookup returns CDR1 LGHNA and CDR2 YSLEER. The CDR3 is 15 amino acids. CDR3 loop: CASSQGTGVGNTIYF. CDR3 nucleotides: TGCGCCAGCAGCCAAGGGACAGGGGTCGGAAACACCATATATTTT.

The chain links TRBV15 to TRBJ2-3; 7 bases map to TRBD2. Trimming cost V 5 bases and J 3 bases; bases outside gene matches: 11. This CDR3 is built from 16 residues. The V gene's germline CDR1 is LNHNV and CDR2 YYDKDF (reference sequence). In DNA form, the CDR3 reads TGTGCCACCAGCCTCTTCCCCCGGGGAGGGACAGATACGCAGTATTTT. Translating gives CATSLFPRGGTDTQYF.

The chain couples TRBV9 to TRBJ2-3; 9 bases are a match to TRBD2. Trimming at V came to 1 base and at J to 5 bases, leaving 11 bases not matched to a gene. The germline gives CDR1 SGDLS, CDR2 YYNGEE. The CDR3 is 17 residues long. The CDR3 sequence is CASSVPARGGGGDTQYF. In DNA, the CDR3 is TGTGCCAGCAGCGTACCGGCGCGGGGCGGGGGGGGAGATACGCAGTATTTT.

The V and J genes are TRBV19 and TRBJ1-5, with unresolved D. This CDR3 contains 15 residues. Germline V gene data show CDR1 as LNHDA and CDR2 as SQIVND (reference sequence). Trimming removed 7 bases at V and 9 bases at J, with 22 bases between. CDR3 nucleotide sequence: TGTGCCAGTACCACCGGCAGGCAGAGCGGGTGGCCCCAGCATTTT. This translates into CASTTGRQSGWPQHF. Filled out from reference TRBV19 and TRBJ1-5, the complete variable domain reads DGGITQSPKYLFRKEGQNVTLSCEQNLNHDAMYWYRQDPGQGLRLIYYSQIVNDFQKGDIAEGYSVSREKKESFPLTVTSAQKNPTAFYLCASTTGRQSGWPQHFGDGTRLSIL.

This chain joins TRBV6-5 and TRBJ1-1, with 12 bases identical to TRBD1. There are 14 residues in the CDR3. Germline trimming cut 6 bases from V and 7 bases from J; bases unmatched to any gene: 6. In germline, CDR1 is MNHEY, CDR2 SVGAGI. DNA of the CDR3: TGTGCCAGCAGGGGGGGACAGGGGGCGATTGAAGCTTTCTTT. Translating gives CASRGGQGAIEAFF.

This chain joins TRBV4-1 and TRBJ1-3; tentative D call: TRBD1 (5 bases). With 1 base removed from V and 0 bases from J, the gap between germline ends came to 10 bases. There are 16 residues in the CDR3. CDR1 is MGHRA, CDR2 YSYEKL, per germline. The chain's CDR3 is CASSQVGQGSGNTIYF. CDR3 sequence (DNA): TGCGCCAGCAGCCAAGTGGGTCAGGGCTCTGGAAACACCATATATTTT.

The J gene is TRBJ1-5, the V gene TRBV10-2, with D possibly being TRBD1 (6 bases). Trimming left V 1 base short and J 6 bases short, with 19 bases between. CDR1 and CDR2 from the germline V gene are WSHSY and SAAADI. This CDR3 spans 17 amino acids. CDR3 nucleotide sequence: TGCGCCAGCAGTGAGTTATCAATCGCGGGGGCAGGTCAGCCCCAGCATTTT. Translated, it gives CASSELSIAGAGQPQHF.

The J gene is TRBJ2-7, the V gene TRBV7-9, with unresolved D. V lost 5 bases to trimming and J lost 1 base, with 9 bases between them. Per germline, CDR1 SEHNR and CDR2 FQNEAQ (reference sequence). The CDR3 has 13 amino acids. CDR3 nucleotides: TGTGCCAGCAGCCCGTCCTATTCCTACGAGCAGTACTTC. Translated: CASSPSYSYEQYF.